This record looks at one TCR beta chain sequence and its context. The data derive from a study of T cell changes during pregnancy in multiple sclerosis. Libraries were prepared by immunoSEQ multiplex PCR; TCRdb keeps only in-frame clonotypes and omits some of them. This table holds roughly 110,000 clones, under 95% found once. Germline V gives CDR1 SGHRS, CDR2 YFSETQ. V was trimmed by 4 bases and J by 2 bases, leaving 7 bases between them. CDR3 size: 13 residues. The source was peripheral blood, collected after pregnancy. This clonotype was obtained from a female donor with multiple sclerosis, enrolled in a pregnancy study. The chain recombines TRBV5-1 with TRBJ1-5; D not certain. CDR3 in amino acids: CASSPEGNQPQHF. DNA for the CDR3: TGCGCCAGCAGCCCTGAGGGCAATCAGCCCCAGCATTTT. Based on the CDR3 plus reference TRBV5-1 and TRBJ1-5, the full variable domain is KAGVTQTPRYLIKTRGQQVTLSCSPISGHRSVSWYQQTPGQGLQFLFEYFSETQRNKGNFPGRFSGRQFSNSRSEMNVSTLELGDSALYLCASSPEGNQPQHFGDGTRLSIL.